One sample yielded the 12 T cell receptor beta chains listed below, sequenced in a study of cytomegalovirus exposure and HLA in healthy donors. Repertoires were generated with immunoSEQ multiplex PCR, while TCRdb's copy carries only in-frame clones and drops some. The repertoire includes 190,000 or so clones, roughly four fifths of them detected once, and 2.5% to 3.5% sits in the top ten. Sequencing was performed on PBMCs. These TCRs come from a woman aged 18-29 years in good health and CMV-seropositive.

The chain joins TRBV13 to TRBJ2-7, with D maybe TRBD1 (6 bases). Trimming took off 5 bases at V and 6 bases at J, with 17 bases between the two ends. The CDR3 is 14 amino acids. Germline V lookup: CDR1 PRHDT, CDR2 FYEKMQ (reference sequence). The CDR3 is CASSHDRNLREQYF. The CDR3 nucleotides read TGTGCCAGCAGCCACGACAGGAACCTACGCGAGCAGTACTTC.

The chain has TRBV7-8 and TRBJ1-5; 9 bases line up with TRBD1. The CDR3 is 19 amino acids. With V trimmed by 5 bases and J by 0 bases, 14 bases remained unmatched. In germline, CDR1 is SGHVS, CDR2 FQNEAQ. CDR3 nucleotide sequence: TGTGCCAGCAGCCCAATGGGGCGGACAGGGGACTATAGCAATCAGCCCCAGCATTTT. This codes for CASSPMGRTGDYSNQPQHF.

DNA of the CDR3: TGTGCCAGCGGCGACAGGGGGCTCTACGAGCAGTACTTC. It is translated as CASGDRGLYEQYF. The chain carries TRBV5-6 and TRBJ2-7, with 10 bases lining up with TRBD1. V lost 7 bases, J lost 3 bases, and 4 bases stayed unmatched. The length of the CDR3 is 13 residues. Germline V CDR1 and CDR2: SGHDT, YYEEEE.

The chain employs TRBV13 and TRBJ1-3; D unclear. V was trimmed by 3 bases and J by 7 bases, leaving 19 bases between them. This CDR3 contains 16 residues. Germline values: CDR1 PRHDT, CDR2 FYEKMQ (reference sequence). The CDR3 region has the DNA TGTGCCAGCAGCTTCAGTGGACTAACCCAAGGGAACACCATATATTTT. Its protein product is CASSFSGLTQGNTIYF.

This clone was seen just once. The CDR3 loop is CASSVASGIDYGYTF. The CDR3 DNA is TGTGCCAGCAGCGTAGCTTCAGGGATCGACTATGGCTACACCTTC. The V and J genes are TRBV9 and TRBJ1-2, with D perhaps TRBD1 (5 bases). Germline V gene sequence: CDR1 SGDLS, CDR2 YYNGEE. The CDR3 loop spans 15 amino acids. Trimming took off 0 bases at V and 3 bases at J, with 12 bases between the two ends.

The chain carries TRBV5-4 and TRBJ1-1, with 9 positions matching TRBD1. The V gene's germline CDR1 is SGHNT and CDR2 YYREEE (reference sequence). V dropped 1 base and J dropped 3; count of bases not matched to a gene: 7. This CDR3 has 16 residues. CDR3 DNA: TGTGCCAGCAGCTTGACACAGGGGGCGATGTACACTGAAGCTTTCTTT. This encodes CASSLTQGAMYTEAFF.

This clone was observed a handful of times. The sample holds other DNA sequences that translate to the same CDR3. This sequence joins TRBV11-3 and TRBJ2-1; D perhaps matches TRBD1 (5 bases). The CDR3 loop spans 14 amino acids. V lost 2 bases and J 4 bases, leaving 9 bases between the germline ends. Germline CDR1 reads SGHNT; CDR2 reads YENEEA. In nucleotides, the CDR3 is TGTGCCAGCAGCTTACAGGGCGGATACAATGAGCAGTTCTTC. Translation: CASSLQGGYNEQFF.

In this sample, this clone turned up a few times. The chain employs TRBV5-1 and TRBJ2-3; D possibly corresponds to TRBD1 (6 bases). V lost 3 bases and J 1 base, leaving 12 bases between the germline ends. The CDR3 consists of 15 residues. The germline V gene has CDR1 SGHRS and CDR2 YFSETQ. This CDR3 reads CASSYRDTRTDTQYF. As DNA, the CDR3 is TGCGCCAGCAGCTACCGGGACACCCGCACAGATACGCAGTATTTT.

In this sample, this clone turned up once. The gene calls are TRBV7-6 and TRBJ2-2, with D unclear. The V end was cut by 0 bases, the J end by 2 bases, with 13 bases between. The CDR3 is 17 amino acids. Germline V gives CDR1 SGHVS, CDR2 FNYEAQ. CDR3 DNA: TGTGCCAGCAGCTTAGCGTGGAGAGACCGTAACACCGGGGAGCTGTTTTTT. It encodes CASSLAWRDRNTGELFF. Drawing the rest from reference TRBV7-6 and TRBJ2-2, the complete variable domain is GAGVSQSPRYKVTKRGQDVALRCDPISGHVSLYWYRQALGQGPEFLTYFNYEAQQDKSGLPNDRFSAERPEGSISTLTIQRTEQRDSAMYRCASSLAWRDRNTGELFFGEGSRLTVL.

The CDR3 DNA reads TGCGCCAGCACCTTTCCCGGGACAGGGGACCATGGCTACACCTTC. Encoded protein: CASTFPGTGDHGYTF. The chain uses TRBV23-1 and TRBJ1-2, with 10 bases aligning to TRBD1. TRBV23-1 is designated an ORF whose function remains uncertain. The CDR3 runs to 15 residues. V dropped 7 bases and J dropped 6; count of bases not matched to a gene: 11.

In DNA, the CDR3 is TGTGCCAGCAGTCGGAGACTCAGCGGGGGGCAAGAGACCCAGTACTTC. It translates to CASSRRLSGGQETQYF. This chain joins TRBV7-8 and TRBJ2-5; TRBD2 matches 9 bases. Trimming took 6 bases from V and 2 from J; bases not matched to a gene: 10. The CDR3 runs to 16 residues. Per germline, CDR1 SGHVS and CDR2 FQNEAQ.

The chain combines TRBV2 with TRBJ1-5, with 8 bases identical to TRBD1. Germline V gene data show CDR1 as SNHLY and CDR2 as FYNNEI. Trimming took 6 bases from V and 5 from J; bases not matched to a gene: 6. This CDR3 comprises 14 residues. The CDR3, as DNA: TGTGCCAGCAGGAGCAGGGGGCGGGATCAGCCCCAGCATTTT. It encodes CASRSRGRDQPQHF.